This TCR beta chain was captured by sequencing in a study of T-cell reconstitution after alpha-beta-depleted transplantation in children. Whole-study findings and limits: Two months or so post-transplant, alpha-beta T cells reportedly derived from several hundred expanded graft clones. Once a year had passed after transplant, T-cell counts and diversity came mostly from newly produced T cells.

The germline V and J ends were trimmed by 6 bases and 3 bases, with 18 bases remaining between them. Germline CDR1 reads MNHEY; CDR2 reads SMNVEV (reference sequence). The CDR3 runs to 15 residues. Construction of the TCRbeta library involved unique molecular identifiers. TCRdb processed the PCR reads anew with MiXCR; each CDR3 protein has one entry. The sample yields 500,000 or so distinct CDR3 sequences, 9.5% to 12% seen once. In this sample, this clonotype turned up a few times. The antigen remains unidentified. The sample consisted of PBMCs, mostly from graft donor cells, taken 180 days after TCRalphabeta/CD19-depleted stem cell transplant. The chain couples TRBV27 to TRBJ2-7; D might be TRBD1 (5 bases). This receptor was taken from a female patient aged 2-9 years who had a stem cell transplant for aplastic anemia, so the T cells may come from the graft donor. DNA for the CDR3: TGTGCCAGCAGCCCCACGACCAGGGTGGGCTACGAGCAGTACTTC. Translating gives CASSPTTRVGYEQYF.